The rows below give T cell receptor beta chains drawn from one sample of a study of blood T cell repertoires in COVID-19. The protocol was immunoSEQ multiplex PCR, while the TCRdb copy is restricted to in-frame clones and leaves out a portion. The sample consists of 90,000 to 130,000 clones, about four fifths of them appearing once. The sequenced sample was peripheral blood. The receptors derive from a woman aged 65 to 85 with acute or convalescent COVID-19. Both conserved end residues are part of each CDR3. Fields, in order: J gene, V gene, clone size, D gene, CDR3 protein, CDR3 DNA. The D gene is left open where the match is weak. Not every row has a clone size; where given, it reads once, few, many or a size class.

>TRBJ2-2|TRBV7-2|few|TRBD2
CASSGGLAGNTGELFF
TGTGCCAGCAGCGGTGGACTAGCGGGGAACACCGGGGAGCTGTTTTTT
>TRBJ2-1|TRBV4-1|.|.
CASSHSGQYNEQFF
TGCGCCAGCAGCCATTCCGGACAGTACAATGAGCAGTTCTTC
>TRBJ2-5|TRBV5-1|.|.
CASSLTAAQETQYF
TGCGCCAGCAGCTTGACAGCGGCCCAAGAGACCCAGTACTTC
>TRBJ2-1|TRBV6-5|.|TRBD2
CASSYGTSGGNEQFF
TGTGCCAGCAGTTATGGGACTAGCGGGGGCAATGAGCAGTTCTTC
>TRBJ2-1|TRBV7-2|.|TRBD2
CASSSGLAYHEQFF
TGTGCCAGCAGCTCGGGACTAGCGTATCATGAGCAGTTCTTC
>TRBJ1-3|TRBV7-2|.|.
CASSLGRRDTIYF
TGTGCCAGCAGCTTAGGTCGAAGAGACACCATATATTTT
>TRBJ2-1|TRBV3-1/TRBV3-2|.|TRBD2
CASSQRRRGLAGGNNEQFF
TGTGCCAGCAGCCAAAGGAGGAGAGGACTAGCGGGGGGGAACAATGAGCAGTTCTTC
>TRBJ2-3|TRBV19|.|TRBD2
CASSTLPTSGGTDTQYF
TGTGCCAGTAGTACCCTACCGACTAGCGGTGGTACAGATACGCAGTATTTT
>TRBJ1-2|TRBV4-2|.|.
CASSQAWTDPSYGYTF
TGTGCCAGCAGCCAAGCCTGGACAGACCCGAGCTATGGCTACACCTTC
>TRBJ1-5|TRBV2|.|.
CASSEGSPNQPQHF
TGTGCCAGCAGTGAAGGTTCCCCTAATCAGCCCCAGCATTTT
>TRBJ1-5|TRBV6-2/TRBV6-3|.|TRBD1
CASSSSAPGTGAFISNQPQHF
TGTGCCAGCAGTTCAAGCGCCCCCGGGACAGGGGCTTTTATTAGCAATCAGCCCCAGCATTTT
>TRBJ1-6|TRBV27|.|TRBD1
CASSGYGQGAESSYNSPLHF
TGTGCCAGCAGTGGGTACGGACAGGGGGCAGAGAGCTCCTATAATTCACCCCTCCACTTT
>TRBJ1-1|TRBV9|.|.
CASSYGDLDTEAFF
TGTGCCAGCAGTTACGGGGATTTGGACACTGAAGCTTTCTTT
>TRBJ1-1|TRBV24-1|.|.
CATSDYLNTEAFF
TGTGCCACCAGTGATTACTTGAACACTGAAGCTTTCTTT
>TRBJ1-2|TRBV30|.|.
CAWSRGAYGYTF
TGTGCCTGGAGTCGGGGAGCCTATGGCTACACCTTC
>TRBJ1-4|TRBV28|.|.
CASSLSLGAGYEKLFF
TGTGCCAGCAGTCTCTCTCTAGGGGCGGGATATGAAAAACTGTTTTTT
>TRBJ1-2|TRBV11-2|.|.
CASSLSVAAGAGYTF
TGTGCCAGCAGCTTATCTGTCGCCGCGGGGGCTGGCTACACCTTC
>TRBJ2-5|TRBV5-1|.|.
CASRSLLPQTQYF
TGCGCCAGCAGAAGCCTCCTCCCTCAGACCCAGTACTTC
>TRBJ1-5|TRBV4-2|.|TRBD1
CASSPLTGGGQPQHF
TGTGCCAGCAGCCCCTTGACAGGGGGCGGTCAGCCCCAGCATTTT
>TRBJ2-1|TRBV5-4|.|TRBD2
CASSLMASGTDEQFF
TGTGCCAGCAGCTTGATGGCTAGCGGGACGGATGAGCAGTTCTTC
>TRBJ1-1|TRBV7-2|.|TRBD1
CASSLGQGGWAFF
TGTGCCAGCAGCTTAGGTCAGGGGGGATGGGCTTTCTTT
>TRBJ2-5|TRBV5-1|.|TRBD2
CASSLAPAGAGETQYF
TGCGCCAGCAGCTTGGCCCCAGCGGGGGCCGGGGAGACCCAGTACTTC
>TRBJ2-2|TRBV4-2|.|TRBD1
CASRGDSSVTGELFF
TGTGCCAGCAGGGGGGACAGTTCCGTCACCGGGGAGCTGTTTTTT
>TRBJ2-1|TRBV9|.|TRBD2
CASSRLAGGGSYNEQFF
TGTGCCAGCAGTCGACTAGCGGGGGGTGGGTCCTACAATGAGCAGTTCTTC
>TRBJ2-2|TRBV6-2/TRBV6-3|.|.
CASSLRRENTGELFF
TGTGCCAGCAGTTTGAGGCGGGAGAACACCGGGGAGCTGTTTTTT
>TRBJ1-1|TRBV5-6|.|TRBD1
CASSLRQGAGVMNTEAFF
TGTGCCAGCAGCTTACGTCAGGGGGCTGGGGTGATGAACACTGAAGCTTTCTTT
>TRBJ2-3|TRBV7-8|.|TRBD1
CASSLAGQGALVTQYF
TGTGCCAGCAGCTTAGCGGGACAGGGGGCGCTGGTTACGCAGTATTTT
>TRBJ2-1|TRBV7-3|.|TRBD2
CASSLRRLAGVNEQFF
TGTGCCAGCAGCTTAAGAAGACTAGCGGGAGTCAATGAGCAGTTCTTC
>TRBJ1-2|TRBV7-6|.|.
CASSPTTGNYGYTF
TGTGCCAGCAGCCCGACTACAGGGAACTATGGCTACACCTTC
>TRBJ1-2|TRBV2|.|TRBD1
CASRGQVGYTF
TGTGCCAGCAGGGGACAGGTCGGCTACACCTTC
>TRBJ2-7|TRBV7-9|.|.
CASSQQGTTYEQYF
TGTGCCAGCAGCCAACAGGGCACCACCTACGAGCAGTACTTC
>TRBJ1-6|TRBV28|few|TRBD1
CASSRQGLSPLHF
TGTGCCAGCAGCCGACAGGGATTGTCACCCCTCCACTTT
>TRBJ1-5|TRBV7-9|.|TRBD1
CASSLARTGSEGNQPQHF
TGTGCCAGCAGCTTAGCAAGGACAGGGTCGGAGGGCAATCAGCCCCAGCATTTT
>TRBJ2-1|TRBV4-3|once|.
CASSQGTGGGNEQFF
TGCGCCAGCAGCCAAGGGACGGGGGGCGGCAATGAGCAGTTCTTC
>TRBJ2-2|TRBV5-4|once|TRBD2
CASSTIAGGYTGELFF
TGTGCCAGCAGCACGATAGCGGGGGGTTACACCGGGGAGCTGTTTTTT
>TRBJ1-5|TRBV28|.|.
CASSFHIQPQHF
TGTGCCAGCAGTTTTCACATTCAGCCCCAGCATTTT
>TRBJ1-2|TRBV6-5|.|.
CASSYLEGYGYTF
TGTGCCAGCAGTTACTTGGAGGGTTACGGCTACACCTTC
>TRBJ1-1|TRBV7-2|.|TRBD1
CASSLQGQQNTEAFF
TGTGCCAGCAGCCTTCAGGGACAGCAGAACACTGAAGCTTTCTTT
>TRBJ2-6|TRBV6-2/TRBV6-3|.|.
CASSRRRGKTSSGANVLTF
TGTGCCAGCAGCCGCCGGAGGGGCAAGACCAGCTCTGGGGCCAACGTCCTGACTTTC
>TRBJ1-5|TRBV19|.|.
CASSTQDSSNQPQHF
TGTGCCAGTAGTACCCAGGACAGTAGCAATCAGCCCCAGCATTTT
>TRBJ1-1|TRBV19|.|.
CASSIEQNTEAFF
TGTGCCAGTAGTATAGAACAGAACACTGAAGCTTTCTTT
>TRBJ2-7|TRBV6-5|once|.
CASSYVGASYEQYF
TGTGCCAGCAGTTATGTGGGGGCCTCCTACGAGCAGTACTTC
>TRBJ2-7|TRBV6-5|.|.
CASSSPGGARSYEQYF
TGTGCCAGCAGTTCCCCCGGCGGGGCTAGAAGCTACGAGCAGTACTTC
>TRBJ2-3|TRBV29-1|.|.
CSVGVAADTQYF
TGCAGCGTTGGGGTAGCGGCAGATACGCAGTATTTT
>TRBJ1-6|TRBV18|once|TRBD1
CASSTGTGGSSPLHF
TGTGCCAGCTCAACCGGGACAGGGGGCAGTTCACCCCTCCACTTT
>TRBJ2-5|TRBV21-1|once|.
CASSKAGTGLETQYF
TGTGCCAGCAGCAAAGCTGGGACAGGACTTGAGACCCAGTACTTC
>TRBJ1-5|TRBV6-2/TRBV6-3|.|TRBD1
CASSSYDRGLSNQPQHF
TGTGCCAGCAGTTCCTACGACAGGGGGCTTAGCAATCAGCCCCAGCATTTT
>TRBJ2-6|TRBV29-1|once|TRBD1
CTFLMTGPSGANVLTF
TGCACCTTTCTTATGACAGGGCCCTCTGGGGCCAACGTCCTGACTTTC
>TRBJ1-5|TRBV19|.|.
CASSDSGRGYQPQHF
TGTGCCAGTAGTGACTCTGGACGGGGTTATCAGCCCCAGCATTTT
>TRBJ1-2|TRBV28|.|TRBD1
CASGYRDRGDGYTF
TGTGCCAGCGGCTACCGGGACAGGGGGGATGGCTACACCTTC
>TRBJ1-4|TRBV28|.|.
CASSSTREGGKLFF
TGTGCCAGCAGTTCAACGAGGGAGGGTGGAAAACTGTTTTTT
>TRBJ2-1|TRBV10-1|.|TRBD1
CASSGRRQGVSYNEQFF
TGCGCCAGCAGTGGACGGCGGCAGGGGGTCTCCTACAATGAGCAGTTCTTC
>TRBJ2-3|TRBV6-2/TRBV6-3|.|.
CASRYTGLTDTQYF
TGTGCCAGCAGGTACACAGGGTTAACAGATACGCAGTATTTT
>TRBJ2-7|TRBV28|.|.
CASSLQQLRAEQYF
TGTGCCAGCAGTTTGCAACAGCTCAGGGCCGAGCAGTACTTC